The entry below describes one T cell receptor beta chain. TCRdb's copy holds only in-frame clones and misses some; the assay was immunoSEQ multiplex PCR. The sample contains about 88,000 clones, roughly 72% of which appear only once. This entry belongs to a study of blood T cell repertoires in COVID-19. Overall study context: Sites across the United States, Italy and Spain contributed samples from acute and convalescent COVID-19. T cells, B-cell-depleted T cells, or PBMCs supplied cDNA or gDNA.

CDR3 length: 16 amino acids. The germline V gene has CDR1 MDHEN and CDR2 SYDVKM. V lost 6 bases and J lost 12, with 29 bases in between. Sequencing was carried out using peripheral blood. This TCR was sampled from an older woman in a cohort sampled during active or convalescent COVID-19. The chain is built from TRBV28 and TRBJ1-1, with a weak D call TRBD1 (5 bases). CDR3: CASRARRGRTEGWPFF. CDR3 nucleotides: TGTGCCAGCAGGGCCCGGAGGGGCAGGACCGAAGGGTGGCCTTTCTTT.